These 11 T cell receptor beta chains were all obtained from the same sample, sequenced in a study of cytomegalovirus exposure and HLA in healthy donors. The PCR had 60 Vbeta and 13 Jbeta primers. Assay: immunoSEQ multiplex PCR; the TCRdb copy retains only in-frame clones and omits some. The data show roughly 160,000 clones, with about 82% seen just once and 1% held by the top ten. The sequencing input was PBMCs. The origin of the receptors is a woman aged 50 to 65 in good health and CMV-seropositive.

The genes are TRBV9 and TRBJ2-2, with unresolved D. Germline V CDR1 and CDR2: SGDLS, YYNGEE. V was clipped by 0 bases and J by 5 bases, with 14 bases between them. There are 16 residues in the CDR3. The CDR3 sequence: CASSVASRRSTGELFF. CDR3 DNA: TGTGCCAGCAGCGTAGCTTCCAGAAGGAGTACCGGGGAGCTGTTTTTT.

V and J are TRBV14 and TRBJ1-5; possibly TRBD1 for D (5 bases). This CDR3 is 15 amino acids long. Germline values: CDR1 SGHDN, CDR2 FVKESK. The V gene lost 8 bases and the J gene lost 2 bases, with 16 bases spanning the gap. The DNA for the CDR3 is TGTGCCAGCCGGGGACTAAAAGCTTGCAATCAGCCCCAGCATTTT. It is translated as CASRGLKACNQPQHF.

The chain is built from TRBV5-8 and TRBJ2-3; D is perhaps TRBD1 (7 bases). V lost 1 base to trimming and J lost 5 bases, with 14 bases between them. In germline, CDR1 is SGHTS, CDR2 YDEGEE. The CDR3 length is 15 residues. Here the CDR3 DNA reads TGTGCCAGCAGCTTGCGTCAGGGGGGAAGAGATACGCAGTATTTT. Translating gives CASSLRQGGRDTQYF.

This clone was seen just once. The gene calls are TRBV9 and TRBJ2-3; 7 bases match TRBD2. From germline, CDR1 is SGDLS and CDR2 YYNGEE. V shed 2 bases, J shed 2 bases, and the junction held 23 bases outside the gene matches. CDR3 length: 21 amino acids. In nucleotides, the CDR3 is TGTGCCAGCAGCGTTCACCCCGGGGCACGTGGGACGGCGGGAGTCACAGATACGCAGTATTTT. Translated, it gives CASSVHPGARGTAGVTDTQYF.

This chain connects TRBV5-6 to TRBJ2-3; 8 positions match TRBD2. The CDR3 runs 15 residues. V lost 0 bases to trimming and J lost 4 bases; unmatched junction nucleotides: 4. CDR1 and CDR2 from the germline V gene are SGHDT and YYEEEE. The CDR3 sequence: CASSLGSGSADTQYF. CDR3 bases: TGTGCCAGCAGCTTGGGGAGCGGGAGCGCAGATACGCAGTATTTT.

This clone occurred a few times. The chain recombines TRBV5-8 with TRBJ1-5; 7 nucleotides match TRBD1. Germline CDR1 is SGHTS and CDR2 is YDEGEE. Losses at the gene ends were 3 bases for V and 0 bases for J; bases not matched to a gene: 3. This CDR3 is 15 amino acids long. The CDR3 sequence: CASSYTGVSNQPQHF. CDR3 coding DNA: TGTGCCAGCAGCTACACAGGGGTTAGCAATCAGCCCCAGCATTTT.

The rearrangement joins TRBV27 to TRBJ1-6, with unresolved D. Trimming shortened V by 3 bases and J by 6 bases, and 9 bases separated the two germline ends. The CDR3 loop spans 14 amino acids. CDR1 is MNHEY and CDR2 is SMNVEV in the germline V gene (reference sequence). The CDR3 sequence: CASSFGGPNSPLHF. The DNA for the CDR3 is TGTGCCAGCAGTTTCGGCGGTCCTAATTCACCCCTCCACTTT.

The chain employs TRBV19 and TRBJ2-2; no definite D call. Germline lookup yields CDR1 LNHDA and CDR2 SQIVND (reference sequence). The CDR3 is 13 amino acids. V was shortened by 7 bases and J by 5 bases, with 11 bases between the two germline ends. This CDR3 reads CASTYRSTGELFF. CDR3 DNA: TGTGCCAGTACCTACAGATCTACCGGGGAGCTGTTTTTT.

This sequence joins TRBV25-1 and TRBJ2-2, with D perhaps matching TRBD2 (6 bases). V was pared by 3 bases and J by 4 bases, with 12 bases between. Germline CDR1 is MGHDK and CDR2 is SYGVNS. CDR3 length: 15 amino acids. The CDR3 spells CASSEPRDPTGELFF. CDR3 in DNA: TGTGCCAGCAGTGAGCCGCGGGACCCCACCGGGGAGCTGTTTTTT.

The rearrangement links TRBV5-8 to TRBJ1-2; TRBD1 might be the D (6 bases). The CDR3 is 15 residues long. Germline CDR1 SGHTS, CDR2 YDEGEE. V was shortened by 0 bases and J by 7 bases, with 16 bases between the two germline ends. The CDR3: CASSLAGQLRIGYTF. The CDR3 DNA follows: TGTGCCAGCAGCTTGGCAGGACAGCTACGAATTGGCTACACCTTC.

V usage is TRBV11-2 and J usage is TRBJ2-3; D is undetermined. The CDR3 covers 13 residues. The ends were cut back, 2 bases at V and 6 bases at J, with 9 bases in the middle. CDR1 and CDR2 (germline): SGHAT, FQNNGV. CDR3 region: CASSLSLGDTQYF. Here the CDR3 DNA reads TGTGCCAGCAGCTTAAGTCTAGGCGATACGCAGTATTTT.